The 6 T cell receptor beta chains reported below all come from one sample, sequenced in a study of T cells in Graves' hyperthyroidism and ophthalmopathy. The TCR beta CDR3 regions underwent amplification using RNA transcripts as the source. The TCR CDR3 first-round RT-PCR relied on the HTBI primer set. TCRdb re-derived calls from the multiplex PCR reads in MiXCR, one entry per CDR3 protein. The data hold 550,000 to 850,000 distinct CDR3 sequences, with roughly a sixth observed a single time. What was sequenced was blood. These TCRs come from a woman aged 45 to 65 with Graves' hyperthyroidism that later progressed to Graves' ophthalmopathy.

This clonotype appeared many times. The chain links TRBV20-1 to TRBJ2-3; 8 bases match TRBD2. The CDR3 extends over 14 amino acids. Germline V CDR1 and CDR2: DFQATT, SNEGSKA (reference sequence). V gave up 3 bases and J gave up 2 bases; unmatched junction bases: 4. The CDR3 region is CSASSGVNTDTQYF. In nucleotides, the CDR3 is TGCAGTGCTAGTAGCGGGGTAAACACAGATACGCAGTATTTT.

This clonotype was found once. One base away lies a much larger clone, so this may be a sequencing read error. The CDR3 ends on some other residue instead of the conserved phenylalanine or tryptophan, so this is likely a read error. The rearrangement joins TRBV2 to TRBJ1-4; the D gene is possibly TRBD1 (5 bases). The CDR3 is made up of 15 amino acids. V shed 2 bases and J shed 6 bases, with 13 bases lying between them. CDR1 is SNHLY, CDR2 FYNNEI, per germline. CDR3 sequence reads: CASSEWSQGYEKLFL. CDR3 coding DNA: TGTGCCAGCAGTGAATGGTCTCAGGGCTATGAAAAACTGTTTCTT.

This clonotype showed up just a few times. The chain joins TRBV5-6 to TRBJ1-3, with TRBD1 matching over 9 bases. Germline-derived CDR1 and CDR2 are SGHDT and YYEEEE. This CDR3 has 15 amino acids. Trimming took 1 base from V and 7 from J; bases not matched to a gene: 6. This chain's CDR3 is CASSLRQGVGNTIYF. As DNA, the CDR3 is TGTGCCAGCAGCTTGAGACAGGGGGTTGGTAACACCATATATTTT.

There are many counts of this clonotype. The chain links TRBV7-2 to TRBJ2-3; TRBD1 aligns across 12 bases. Germline lookup yields CDR1 SGHTA and CDR2 FQGNSA. With V trimmed by 5 bases and J by 1 base, 7 bases remained unmatched. The CDR3 has 17 amino acids. CDR3 in amino acids: CASSGRDRGLGTDTQYF. The CDR3 nucleotides read TGTGCCAGCAGCGGCCGGGACAGGGGGCTTGGCACAGATACGCAGTATTTT.

The chain couples TRBV19 to TRBJ1-2; tentatively, D is TRBD1 (5 bases). This CDR3 is built from 15 residues. CDR1 is LNHDA, CDR2 SQIVND, per germline (reference sequence). V lost 5 bases, J lost 2 bases, and 15 bases lay in between. CDR3 protein: CASSPRPGQNYGYTF. DNA for the CDR3: TGTGCCAGTAGTCCACGACCTGGACAAAACTATGGCTACACCTTC.

The chain combines TRBV7-2 with TRBJ2-1, with TRBD2 identical over 9 bases. After removal of 3 bases from V and 0 bases from J, the junction contained 6 bases not matched to a gene. Germline CDR1 SGHTA, CDR2 FQGNSA. The CDR3 spans 17 residues. DNA for the CDR3: TGTGCCAGCAGCTTCGGGGCGGGGGGGGGCTCCTACAATGAGCAGTTCTTC. This translates into CASSFGAGGGSYNEQFF.